This paragraph covers one T cell receptor (beta chain) sequence. There is no known antigen for this receptor. Base quality data are lacking; no much larger clone is found one base away. V gives up 5 bases and J gives up 0 bases, and the segment between their germline ends measures 12 bases. Taken from the germline V gene, the CDR1 and CDR2 loops are SGHRS and YFSETQ. There are 15 amino acids in the CDR3, from cysteine to phenylalanine inclusive. The kept DNA is CDR3 alone, 45 bases in frame from the first base. The sample originates from a study of shared clonotypes between healthy human individuals (dated by TCRdb to the early 2020s). In terms of the full investigation: Two women and three men aged 18 to 49 years were included in the cohort. For each donor, CD4 naive and CD4 memory were each run on three plates, CD8 naive on two plates, and CD8 memory on one plate. The study deeply sequenced blood TCR repertoires of about 5 healthy adults to estimate repertoire size and the extent of clonotype sharing between individuals. Different laboratories and diverse techniques were used to prepare libraries and sequence TCR repertoires, to increase sequencing depth and limit assay-specific biases. Between about 0.94 and 8.9 billion PBMCs per donor were obtained by leukapheresis.

Using the deep immunoSEQ assay, TCR CDR3 regions were amplified from genomic DNA by multiplex PCR. Extracted genomic DNA from each cell subset was spread evenly across all wells of several immunoSEQ 96-well plates, with each plate serving as a replicate. For sorted subsets, each replicate PCR was loaded with 150 to 250 ng genomic DNA, equivalent to about 30,000 T cell genomes. Purified libraries were quantified with a Qubit 3.0 fluorometer, sized on a Bioanalyzer 2100, and re-quantified with the KAPA Library Quantification kit. Every immunoSEQ 96-well plate was sequenced on a dedicated single-read 150-cycle Illumina NextSeq 550 flow cell. The paper's processing steps were these. Because the immunoSEQ output included only junctional sequences and no quality scores, the filtering could not be the same as the filtering used for full-length reads. Sequences were annotated with PyIR, a Python wrapper for IgBLAST v1.9, and V/J genes and CDR3 were assigned using IMGT germline references. Reads with weak V/J assignments (E-value above 1e-6), missing CDR3, stop codons, out-of-frame junctions, or ambiguous translated residues were removed. V3J clonotypes were defined by identical inferred V gene, J gene, and CDR3 amino acid sequence. To compute the percentage overlap between repertoires, the number of shared unique clonotypes was divided by the size of the smaller repertoire. Three approaches were used to assess repertoire richness: RTK rarefaction, the Chao1 estimator, and Recon v2.1 estimates of unobserved clonotypes. Generation probabilities were computed with OLGA for all TCRbeta clonotypes obtained by the gDNA method from several donors. Drawn from immuneACCESS, this table holds only the in-frame rearrangements with V and J called that TCRdb kept. Clones are partly lost; checked studies trace under half to an unresolved V gene and leave the rest unexplained. V and J calls and clone size follow that table, whereas D and trimming were derived from the DNA. Present in this sample are about 680,000 clones, about 92% of which were seen just once. The ten largest make up 24% of the sample.

Study-wide conclusions, independent of this receptor: Across a handful of donors, approximately 5% of naive CD4, approximately 3.5% of naive CD8, approximately 2.5% of memory CD4, and under 0.45% of memory CD8 clonotypes were shared. Estimated clonotype richness was generally larger for naive than for memory subsets. Sampling was limited to blood, and TCR repertoires in tissue likely differ from TCR repertoires in blood. Pairwise subsampling indicated that sequencing depth was expected to affect the degree of clonotype sharing among donors. The genetic and exposure-history diversity represented was limited by the small number of donors. Compared with non-shared clonotypes, the clonotypes found in all four sorted-subset donors had higher generation probabilities. Even with the large sequencing depth, rarefaction of the sorted-subset datasets indicated that sequencing was incomplete.

CD8 naive samples were CD45RO-negative cells positively selected for CCR7, giving a CD45RA+CCR7+ population that excluded TemRA cells. Healthy HIV-negative adults with no recently reported acute infections or vaccinations were included as donors. Only Caucasian adults living in Nashville, Tennessee, USA were represented among the donors. After blood collection by leukapheresis, PBMCs were isolated using Ficoll-Histopaque density gradient centrifugation and then cryopreserved in the vapor phase of liquid nitrogen. Analytical flow cytometry was used to check the purity and quantity of every magnetically sorted T cell population. Genomic DNA was isolated from every sorted fraction and measured by UV absorbance on a Nanodrop 2000c.

This receptor chain uses TRBV5-1 and TRBJ2-1; TRBD1 is a weak D gene call, 6 bases matching. The sample comprised naive CD8+ T cells sorted from blood. The intended sense of this specimen's cell subset or site label: CD45RA+CCR7+. This clonotype was sampled from a man aged 30 to 45 in good health. The DNA sequence reads TGCGCCAGCAGTGAGGGGGAAGACTCCTACAATGAGCAGTTCTTC. Its protein is CASSEGEDSYNEQFF.